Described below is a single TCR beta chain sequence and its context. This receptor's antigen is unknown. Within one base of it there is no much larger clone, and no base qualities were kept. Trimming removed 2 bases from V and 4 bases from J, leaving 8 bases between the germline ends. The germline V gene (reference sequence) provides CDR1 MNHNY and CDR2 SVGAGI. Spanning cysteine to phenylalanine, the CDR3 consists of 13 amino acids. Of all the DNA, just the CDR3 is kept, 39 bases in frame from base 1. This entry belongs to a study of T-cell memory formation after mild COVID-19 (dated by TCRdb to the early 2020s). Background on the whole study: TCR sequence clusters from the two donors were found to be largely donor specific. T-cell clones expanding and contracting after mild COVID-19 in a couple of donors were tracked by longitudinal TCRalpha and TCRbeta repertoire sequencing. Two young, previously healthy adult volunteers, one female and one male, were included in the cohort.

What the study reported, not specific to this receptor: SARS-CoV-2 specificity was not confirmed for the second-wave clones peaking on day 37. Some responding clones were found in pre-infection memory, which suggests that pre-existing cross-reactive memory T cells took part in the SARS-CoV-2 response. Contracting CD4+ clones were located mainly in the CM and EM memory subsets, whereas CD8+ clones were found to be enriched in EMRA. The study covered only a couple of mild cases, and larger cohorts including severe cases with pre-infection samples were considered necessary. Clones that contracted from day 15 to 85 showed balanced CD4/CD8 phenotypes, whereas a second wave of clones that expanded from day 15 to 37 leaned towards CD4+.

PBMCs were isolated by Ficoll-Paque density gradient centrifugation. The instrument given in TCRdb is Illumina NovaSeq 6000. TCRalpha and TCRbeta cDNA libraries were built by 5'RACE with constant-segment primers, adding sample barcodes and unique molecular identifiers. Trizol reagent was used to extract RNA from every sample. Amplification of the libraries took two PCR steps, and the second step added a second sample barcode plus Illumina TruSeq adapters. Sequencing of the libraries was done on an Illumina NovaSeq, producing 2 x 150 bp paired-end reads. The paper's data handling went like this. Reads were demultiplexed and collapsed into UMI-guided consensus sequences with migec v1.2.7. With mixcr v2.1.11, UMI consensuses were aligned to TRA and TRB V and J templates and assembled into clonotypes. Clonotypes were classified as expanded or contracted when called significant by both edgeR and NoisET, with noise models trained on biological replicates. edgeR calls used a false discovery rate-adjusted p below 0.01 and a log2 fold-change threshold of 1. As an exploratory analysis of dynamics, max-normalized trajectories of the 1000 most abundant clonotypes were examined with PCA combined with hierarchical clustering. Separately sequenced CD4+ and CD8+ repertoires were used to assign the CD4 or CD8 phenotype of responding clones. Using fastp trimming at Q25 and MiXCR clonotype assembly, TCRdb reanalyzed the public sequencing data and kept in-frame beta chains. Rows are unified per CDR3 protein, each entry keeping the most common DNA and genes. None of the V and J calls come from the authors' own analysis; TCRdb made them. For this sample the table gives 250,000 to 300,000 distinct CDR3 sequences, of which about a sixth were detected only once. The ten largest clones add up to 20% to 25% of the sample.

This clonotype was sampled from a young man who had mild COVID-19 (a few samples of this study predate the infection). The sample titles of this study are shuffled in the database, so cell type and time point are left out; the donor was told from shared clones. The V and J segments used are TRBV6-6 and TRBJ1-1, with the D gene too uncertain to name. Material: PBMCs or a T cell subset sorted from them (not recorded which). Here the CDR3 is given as CASSYGEGTEAFF. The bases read TGTGCCAGCAGTTACGGGGAAGGCACTGAAGCTTTCTTT.